This T cell receptor (beta chain) came from a study of regulatory T cells. The PCR used 52 TRBV and 13 TRBJ primers. TCRdb's copy holds only in-frame clones and misses some; the assay was immunoSEQ multiplex PCR. This table has 21,000 or so clones, 93% appearing once. The germline V and J ends were trimmed by 3 bases and 1 base, with 8 bases remaining between them. The germline CDR1 and CDR2 sequences are MNHNS and SASEGT. The CDR3 runs 14 residues. This sequence joins TRBV6-1 and TRBJ2-3; D unclear. The sequence came from a child aged 2-9 years with CD3G deficiency. The sample was CD8+ T cells sorted from blood. The CDR3 DNA reads as TGTGCCAGCAGTGATGGGCCAGGCACAGATACGCAGTATTTT. This codes for CASSDGPGTDTQYF.